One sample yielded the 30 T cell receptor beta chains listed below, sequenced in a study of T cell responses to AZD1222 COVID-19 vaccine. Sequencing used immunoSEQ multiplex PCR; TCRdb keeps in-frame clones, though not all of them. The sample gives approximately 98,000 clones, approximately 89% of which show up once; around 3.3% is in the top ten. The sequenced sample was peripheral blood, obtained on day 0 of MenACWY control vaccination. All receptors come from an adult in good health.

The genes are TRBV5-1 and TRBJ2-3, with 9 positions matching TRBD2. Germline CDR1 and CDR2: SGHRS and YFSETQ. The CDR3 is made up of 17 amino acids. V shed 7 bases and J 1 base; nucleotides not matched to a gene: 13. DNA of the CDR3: TGCGCCAGCCGTCCCCCCCCCGGGACTAGCCGCACAGATACGCAGTATTTT. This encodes CASRPPPGTSRTDTQYF.

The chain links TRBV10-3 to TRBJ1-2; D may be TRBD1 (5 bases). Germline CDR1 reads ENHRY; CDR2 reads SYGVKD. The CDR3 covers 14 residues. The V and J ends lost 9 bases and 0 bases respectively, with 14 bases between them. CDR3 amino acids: CAMNRDVANYGYTF. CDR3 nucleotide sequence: TGTGCCATGAACCGGGACGTAGCTAACTATGGCTACACCTTC.

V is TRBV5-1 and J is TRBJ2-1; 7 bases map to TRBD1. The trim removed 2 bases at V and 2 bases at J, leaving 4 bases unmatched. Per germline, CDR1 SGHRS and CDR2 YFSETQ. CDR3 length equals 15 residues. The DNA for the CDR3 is TGCGCCAGCAGCTTCCGGGACAGTCCCTACAATGAGCAGTTCTTC. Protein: CASSFRDSPYNEQFF.

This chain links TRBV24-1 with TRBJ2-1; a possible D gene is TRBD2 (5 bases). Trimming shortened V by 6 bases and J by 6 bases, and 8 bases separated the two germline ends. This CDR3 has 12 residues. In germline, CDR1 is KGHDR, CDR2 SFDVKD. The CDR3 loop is CATSPGLNEQFF. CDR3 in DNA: TGTGCCACCAGTCCAGGACTCAATGAGCAGTTCTTC.

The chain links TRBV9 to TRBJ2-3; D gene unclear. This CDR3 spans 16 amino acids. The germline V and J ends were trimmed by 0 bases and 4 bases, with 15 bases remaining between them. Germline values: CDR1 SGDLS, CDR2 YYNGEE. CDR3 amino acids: CASSVEHSRNPDTQYF. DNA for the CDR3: TGTGCCAGCAGCGTAGAACACAGTCGGAATCCAGATACGCAGTATTTT. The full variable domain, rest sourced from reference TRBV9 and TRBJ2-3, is DSGVTQTPKHLITATGQRVTLRCSPRSGDLSVYWYQQSLDQGLQFLIQYYNGEERAKGNILERFSAQQFPDLHSELNLSSLELGDSALYFCASSVEHSRNPDTQYFGPGTRLTVL.

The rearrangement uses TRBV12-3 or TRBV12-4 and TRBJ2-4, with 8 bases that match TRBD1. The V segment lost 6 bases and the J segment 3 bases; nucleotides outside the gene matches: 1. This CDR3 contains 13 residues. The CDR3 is CASRTGDKNIQYF. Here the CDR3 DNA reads TGTGCCAGCAGGACAGGGGACAAAAACATTCAGTACTTC.

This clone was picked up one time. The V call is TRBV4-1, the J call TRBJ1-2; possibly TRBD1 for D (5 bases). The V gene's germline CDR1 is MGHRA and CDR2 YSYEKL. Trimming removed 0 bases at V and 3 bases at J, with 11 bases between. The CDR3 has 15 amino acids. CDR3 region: CASSQDRGSDYGYTF. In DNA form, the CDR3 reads TGCGCCAGCAGCCAAGATCGGGGCAGTGACTATGGCTACACCTTC.

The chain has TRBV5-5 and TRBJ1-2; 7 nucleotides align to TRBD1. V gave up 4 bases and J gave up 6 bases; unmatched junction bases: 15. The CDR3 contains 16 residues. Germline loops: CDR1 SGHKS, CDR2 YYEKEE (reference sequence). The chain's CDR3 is CASSLSDRLLWNGYTF. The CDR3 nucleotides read TGTGCCAGCAGCCTCTCGGACAGGCTCCTCTGGAATGGCTACACCTTC.

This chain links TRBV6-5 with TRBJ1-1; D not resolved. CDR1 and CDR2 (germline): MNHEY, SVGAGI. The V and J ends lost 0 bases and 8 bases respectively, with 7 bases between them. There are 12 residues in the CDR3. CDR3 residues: CASSYSGREAFF. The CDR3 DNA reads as TGTGCCAGCAGTTACTCCGGCAGGGAAGCTTTCTTT.

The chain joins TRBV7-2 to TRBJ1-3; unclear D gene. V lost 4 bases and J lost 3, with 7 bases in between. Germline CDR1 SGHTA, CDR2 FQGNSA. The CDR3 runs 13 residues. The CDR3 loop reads CASSSLFGNTIYF. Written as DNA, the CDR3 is TGTGCCAGCAGCTCCCTCTTTGGAAACACCATATATTTT.

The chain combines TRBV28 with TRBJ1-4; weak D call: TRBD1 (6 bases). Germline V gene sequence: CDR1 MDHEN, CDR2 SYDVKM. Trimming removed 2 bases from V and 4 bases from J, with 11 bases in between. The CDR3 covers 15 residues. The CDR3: CASSLGGSHNEKLFF. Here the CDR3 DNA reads TGTGCCAGCAGTTTAGGGGGCAGCCATAATGAAAAACTGTTTTTT.

CDR3 coding DNA: TGTGCCAGTAGTATTGGGCTAGCGGGTGATTTCAGAGAGCAGTTCTTC. Protein product: CASSIGLAGDFREQFF. This rearrangement joins TRBV19 to TRBJ2-1, with 8 bases aligning to TRBD2. Germline lookup yields CDR1 LNHDA and CDR2 SQIVND (reference sequence). The CDR3 totals 16 residues. V dropped 3 bases and J dropped 10; count of bases not matched to a gene: 14.

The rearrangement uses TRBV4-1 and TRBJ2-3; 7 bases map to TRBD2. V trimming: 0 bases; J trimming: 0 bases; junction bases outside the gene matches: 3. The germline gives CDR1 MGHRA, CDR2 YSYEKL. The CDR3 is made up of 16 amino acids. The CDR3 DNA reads TGCGCCAGCAGCCAAGATATCGGGGGGAGCACAGATACGCAGTATTTT. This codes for CASSQDIGGSTDTQYF.

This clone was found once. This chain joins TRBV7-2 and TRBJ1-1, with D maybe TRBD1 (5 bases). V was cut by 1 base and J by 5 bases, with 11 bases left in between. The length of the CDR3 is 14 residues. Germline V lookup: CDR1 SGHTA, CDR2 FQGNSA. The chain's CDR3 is CASSLVSGRTEAFF. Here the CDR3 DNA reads TGTGCCAGCAGCTTAGTCTCAGGGAGGACTGAAGCTTTCTTT.

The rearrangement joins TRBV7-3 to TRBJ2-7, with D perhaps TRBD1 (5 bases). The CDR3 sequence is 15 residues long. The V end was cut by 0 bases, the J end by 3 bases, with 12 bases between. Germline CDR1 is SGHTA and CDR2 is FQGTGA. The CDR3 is CASSLTSGSLYEQYF. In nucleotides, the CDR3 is TGTGCCAGCAGCTTAACGTCAGGGTCCCTCTACGAGCAGTACTTC.

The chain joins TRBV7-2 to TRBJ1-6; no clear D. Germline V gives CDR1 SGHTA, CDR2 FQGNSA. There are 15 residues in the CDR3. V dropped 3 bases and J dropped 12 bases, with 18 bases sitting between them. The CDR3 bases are TGTGCCAGCAGCTTGTCCCCCGTCGGAATAGGACCCCTCCACTTT. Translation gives CASSLSPVGIGPLHF. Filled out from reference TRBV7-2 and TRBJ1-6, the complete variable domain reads GAGVSQSPSNKVTEKGKDVELRCDPISGHTALYWYRQSLGQGLEFLIYFQGNSAPDKSGLPSDRFSAERTGGSVSTLTIQRTQQEDSAVYLCASSLSPVGIGPLHFGNGTRLTVT.

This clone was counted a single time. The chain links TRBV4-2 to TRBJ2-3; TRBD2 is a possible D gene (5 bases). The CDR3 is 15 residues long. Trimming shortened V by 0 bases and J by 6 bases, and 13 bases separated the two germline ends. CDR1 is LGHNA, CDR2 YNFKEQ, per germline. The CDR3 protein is CASSQDPSSMDTQYF. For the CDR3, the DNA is TGTGCCAGCAGCCAAGATCCCTCTAGCATGGATACGCAGTATTTT.

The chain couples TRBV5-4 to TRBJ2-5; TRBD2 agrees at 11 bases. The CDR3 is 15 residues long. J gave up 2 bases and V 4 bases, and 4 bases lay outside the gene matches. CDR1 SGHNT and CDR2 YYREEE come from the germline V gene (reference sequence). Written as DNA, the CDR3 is TGTGCCAGCAGCACGACTAGCGGGGTACAAGAGACCCAGTACTTC. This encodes CASSTTSGVQETQYF.

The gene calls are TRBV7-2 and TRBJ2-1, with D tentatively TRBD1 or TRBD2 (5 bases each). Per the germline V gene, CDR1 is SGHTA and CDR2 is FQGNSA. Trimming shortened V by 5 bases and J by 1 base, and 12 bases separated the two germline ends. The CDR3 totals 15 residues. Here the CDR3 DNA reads TGTGCCAGCAGCCCCCCGGGACCATCCTACAATGAGCAGTTCTTC. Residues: CASSPPGPSYNEQFF.

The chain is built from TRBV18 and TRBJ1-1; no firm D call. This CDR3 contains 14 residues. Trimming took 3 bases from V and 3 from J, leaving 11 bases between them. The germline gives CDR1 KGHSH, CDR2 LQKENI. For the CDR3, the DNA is TGTGCCAGCTCACCCGAGGGCGGTGACACTGAAGCTTTCTTT. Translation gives CASSPEGGDTEAFF.

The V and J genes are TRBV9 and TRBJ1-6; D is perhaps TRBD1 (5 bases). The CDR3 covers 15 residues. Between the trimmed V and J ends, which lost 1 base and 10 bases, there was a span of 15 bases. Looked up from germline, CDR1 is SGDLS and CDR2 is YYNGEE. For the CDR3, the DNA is TGTGCCAGCAGCGTATATCAGGGCGGCGGATCACCCCTCCACTTT. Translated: CASSVYQGGGSPLHF.

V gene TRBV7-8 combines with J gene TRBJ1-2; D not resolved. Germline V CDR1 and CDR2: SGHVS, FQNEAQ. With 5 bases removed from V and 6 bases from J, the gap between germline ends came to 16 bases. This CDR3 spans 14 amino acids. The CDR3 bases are TGTGCCAGCAGCCCGACCAAGGTGAAGGATGGCTACACCTTC. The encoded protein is CASSPTKVKDGYTF. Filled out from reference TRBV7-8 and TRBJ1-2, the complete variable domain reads GAGVSQSPRYKVAKRGQDVALRCDPISGHVSLFWYQQALGQGPEFLTYFQNEAQLDKSGLPSDRFFAERPEGSVSTLKIQRTQQEDSAVYLCASSPTKVKDGYTFGSGTRLTVV.

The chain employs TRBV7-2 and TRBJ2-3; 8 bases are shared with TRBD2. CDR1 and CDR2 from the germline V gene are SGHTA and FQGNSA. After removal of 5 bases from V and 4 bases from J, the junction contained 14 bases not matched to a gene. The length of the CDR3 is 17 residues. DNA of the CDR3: TGTGCCAGCAGCCCCCGGCGGGCGGGGGGTGGCGCAGATACGCAGTATTTT. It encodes CASSPRRAGGGADTQYF.

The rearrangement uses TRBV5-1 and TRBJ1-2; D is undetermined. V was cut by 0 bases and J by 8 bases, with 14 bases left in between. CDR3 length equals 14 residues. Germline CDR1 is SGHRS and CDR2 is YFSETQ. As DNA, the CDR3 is TGCGCCAGCAGCTTGGCCGTGGGCCAGGCGGGCTACACCTTC. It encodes CASSLAVGQAGYTF.

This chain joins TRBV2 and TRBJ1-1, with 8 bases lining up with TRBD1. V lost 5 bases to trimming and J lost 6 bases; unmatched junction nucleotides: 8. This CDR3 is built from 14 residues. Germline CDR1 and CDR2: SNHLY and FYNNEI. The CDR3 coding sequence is TGTGCCAGCAGTTTCGACAGGGGAAAGCCTGAAGCTTTCTTT. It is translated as CASSFDRGKPEAFF. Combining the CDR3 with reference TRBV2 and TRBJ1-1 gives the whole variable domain EPEVTQTPSHQVTQMGQEVILRCVPISNHLYFYWYRQILGQKVEFLVSFYNNEISEKSEIFDDQFSVERPDGSNFTLKIRSTKLEDSAMYFCASSFDRGKPEAFFGQGTRLTVV.

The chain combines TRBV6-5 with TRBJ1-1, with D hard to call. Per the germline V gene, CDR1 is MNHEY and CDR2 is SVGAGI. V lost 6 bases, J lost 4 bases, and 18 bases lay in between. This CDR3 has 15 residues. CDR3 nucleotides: TGTGCCAGCAGGGCCGATTGGGAGGGTGGCACTGAAGCTTTCTTT. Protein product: CASRADWEGGTEAFF.

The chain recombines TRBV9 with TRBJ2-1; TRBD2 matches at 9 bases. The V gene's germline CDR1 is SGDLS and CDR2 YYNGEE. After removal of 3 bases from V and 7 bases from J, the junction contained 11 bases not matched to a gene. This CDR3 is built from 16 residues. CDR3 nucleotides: TGTGCCAGCAGCGCCCCTTCTGGCGGGGGGGCAAATGAGCAGTTCTTC. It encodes CASSAPSGGGANEQFF.

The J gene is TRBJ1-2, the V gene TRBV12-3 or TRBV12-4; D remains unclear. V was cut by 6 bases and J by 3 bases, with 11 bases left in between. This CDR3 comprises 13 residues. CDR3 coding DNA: TGTGCCAGCAGACCCGACGGATACTATGGCTACACCTTC. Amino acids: CASRPDGYYGYTF.

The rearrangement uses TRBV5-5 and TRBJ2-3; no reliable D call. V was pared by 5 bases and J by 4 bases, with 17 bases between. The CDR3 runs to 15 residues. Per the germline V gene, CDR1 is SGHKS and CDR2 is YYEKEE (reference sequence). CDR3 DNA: TGTGCCAGCAGTTTGAGGCCCCCAAGTTCAGATACGCAGTATTTT. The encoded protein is CASSLRPPSSDTQYF.

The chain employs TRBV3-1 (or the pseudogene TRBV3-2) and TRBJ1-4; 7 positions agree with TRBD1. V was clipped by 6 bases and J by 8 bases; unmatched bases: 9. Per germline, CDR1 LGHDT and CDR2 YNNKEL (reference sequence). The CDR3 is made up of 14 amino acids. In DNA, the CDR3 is TGTGCCAGCAGTCAGACAGGGATCCGGGAAAAACTGTTTTTT. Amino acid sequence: CASSQTGIREKLFF.